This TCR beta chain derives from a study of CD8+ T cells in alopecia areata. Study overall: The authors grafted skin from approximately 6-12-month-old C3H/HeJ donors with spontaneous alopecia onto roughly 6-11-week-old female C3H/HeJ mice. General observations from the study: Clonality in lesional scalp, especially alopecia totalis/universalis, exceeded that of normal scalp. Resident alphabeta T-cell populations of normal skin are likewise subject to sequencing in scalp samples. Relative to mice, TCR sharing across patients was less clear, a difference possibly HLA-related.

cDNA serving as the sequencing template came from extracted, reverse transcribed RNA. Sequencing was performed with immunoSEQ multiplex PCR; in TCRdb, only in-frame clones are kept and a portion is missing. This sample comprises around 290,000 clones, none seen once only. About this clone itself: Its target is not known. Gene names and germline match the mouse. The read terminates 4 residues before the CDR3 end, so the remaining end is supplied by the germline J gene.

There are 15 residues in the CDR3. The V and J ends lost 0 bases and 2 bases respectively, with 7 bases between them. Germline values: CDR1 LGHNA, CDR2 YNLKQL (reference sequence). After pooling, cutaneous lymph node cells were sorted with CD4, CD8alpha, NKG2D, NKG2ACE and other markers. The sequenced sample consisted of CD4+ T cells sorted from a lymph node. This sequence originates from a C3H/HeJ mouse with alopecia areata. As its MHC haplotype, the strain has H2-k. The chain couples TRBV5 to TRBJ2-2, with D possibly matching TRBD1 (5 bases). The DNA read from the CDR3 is TGTGCCAGCAGCCAAGATAACAGGAACACCGGG. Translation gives CASSQDNRNTG. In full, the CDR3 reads CASSQDNRNTGQLYF.